What follows is one T cell receptor (beta chain) and its context. Its antigen specificity is not known. No much larger clonotype is one base removed from it; base qualities were not supplied. The entry originates in a study of CD8 T cells in Susac syndrome (dated by TCRdb to the late 2010s). At the level of the whole study: Repertoire sequencing was used to test whether CD8+ T cell activation and differentiation in Susac syndrome was antigen driven. Overall study outcomes, separate from this receptor: The TCR sequencing and HLA analysis was acknowledged to have included a relatively small number of individuals.

Peripheral blood CD8+ and CD4+ T cells from healthy donors, Susac syndrome patients and multiple sclerosis patients were profiled using high-throughput TCR beta sequencing. The multiple sclerosis controls were treatment-naive patients who had stable or active relapsing-remitting disease and met the revised McDonald criteria. Bulk CD8+ and CD4+ T cells were purified by magnetic negative isolation, whereas CD8+ TEMRA cells were enriched by FACS. Blood was collected in EDTA tubes and processed within 24 hours, with PBMCs isolated through density gradient centrifugation. PBMCs intended for TCR sequencing were cryopreserved in liquid nitrogen and thawed later in a water bath at 37 degrees C. Purity of sorted or isolated CD4+, CD8+ and CD8+ TEMRA cells was at least 90%. From the cysteine through the phenylalanine, the CDR3 covers 13 amino acids. Here the CDR3 DNA is all that survives: 39 bases in frame from base 1. The junction carries 12 bases between V and J, which are trimmed by 9 bases and 1 base respectively. CDR1 and CDR2, looked up from the germline V gene, are SGHRS and YFSETQ.

RNA was extracted using the RNeasy kit, and roughly 0.5 to 1 microgram was reverse transcribed with random hexamers. The immunoSEQ multiplex PCR assay, which covers 54 Vbeta and 13 Jbeta segments, was used to amplify TCR beta CDR3 regions. To correct PCR amplification bias, a synthetic template baseline was used for both primer optimization and computational correction. Processing in the source paper ran as follows. Only productive sequences were kept, with reads annotated to V, D and J genes according to IMGT and analyzed in immunoSEQ Analyzer. Clonality was calculated as one minus the Shannon entropy normalized by log2 of the number of productive unique sequences. Public and private clones were assessed among the 100 most prevalent clones of each patient and control. A clone was defined as Susac-specific if it was absent from the healthy and MS cohorts, from 950 to 1,300 published viral clones and from other ImmuneACCESS disease sequences. The raw public reads went through TCRdb reprocessing: fastp at Q25, MiXCR clone calling, in-frame beta chains kept. Under each unique CDR3 protein, matching rows form one entry showing the most common genes and DNA. The V and J calls come from TCRdb's annotation, not from the publication. This sample has 300,000 or so distinct CDR3 sequences in its table, and 92% of those were observed once. More than 0.06% of the sample rests with the top ten.

Material for sequencing was CD4+ T cells from PBMCs. This chain is built from TRBV5-1 and TRBJ2-3, with the D gene not clear enough to name. This sequence was found in a human donor with multiple sclerosis. CDR3 reads: CATPTNRTDTQYF. The DNA is TGCGCCACCCCAACAAATCGCACAGATACGCAGTATTTT. The reference TRBV5-1 and TRBJ2-3 proteins fill in what lies around the CDR3, so the full variable domain reads KAGVTQTPRYLIKTRGQQVTLSCSPISGHRSVSWYQQTPGQGLQFLFEYFSETQRNKGNFPGRFSGRQFSNSRSEMNVSTLELGDSALYLCATPTNRTDTQYFGPGTRLTVL.